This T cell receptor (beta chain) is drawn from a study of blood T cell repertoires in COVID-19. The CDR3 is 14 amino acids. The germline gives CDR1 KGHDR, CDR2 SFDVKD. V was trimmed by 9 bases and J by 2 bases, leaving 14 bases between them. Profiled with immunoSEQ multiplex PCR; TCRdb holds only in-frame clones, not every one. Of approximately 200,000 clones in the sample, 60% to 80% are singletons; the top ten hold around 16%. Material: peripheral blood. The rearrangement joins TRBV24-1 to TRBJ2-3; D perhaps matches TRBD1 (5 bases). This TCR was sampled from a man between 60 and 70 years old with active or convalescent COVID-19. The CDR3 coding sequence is TGTGCCACCGCCCTGGGGCCGTACACAGATACGCAGTATTTT. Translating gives CATALGPYTDTQYF.